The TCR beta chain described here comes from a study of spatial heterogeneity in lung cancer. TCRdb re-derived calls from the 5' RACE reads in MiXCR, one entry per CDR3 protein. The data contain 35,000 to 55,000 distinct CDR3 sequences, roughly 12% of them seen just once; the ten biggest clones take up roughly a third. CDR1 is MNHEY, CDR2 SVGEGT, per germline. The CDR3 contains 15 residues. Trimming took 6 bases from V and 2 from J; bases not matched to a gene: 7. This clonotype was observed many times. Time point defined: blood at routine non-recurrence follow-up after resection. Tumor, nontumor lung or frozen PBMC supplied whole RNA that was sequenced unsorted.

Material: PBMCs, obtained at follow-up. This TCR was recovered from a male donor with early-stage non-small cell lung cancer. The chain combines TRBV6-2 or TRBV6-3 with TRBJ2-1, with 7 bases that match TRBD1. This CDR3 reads CASSPHRGTYNEQFF. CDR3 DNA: TGTGCCAGCAGCCCTCACAGGGGTACCTACAATGAGCAGTTCTTC.